The 16 T cell receptor beta chains below all came from one sample that was sequenced in a study of OX40 agonist ivuxolimab in advanced cancers. Generated by immunoSEQ multiplex PCR, the TCRdb table keeps only in-frame clones and is missing some. The sample carries tens of thousands of clones, approximately 94% recorded once. The sample was CD4+ or CD8+ T cells sorted from blood, taken in a trial of the OX40 agonist ivuxolimab. The receptors were sampled from an adult with an advanced solid tumor such as melanoma, head and neck, liver or kidney cancer.

The chain combines TRBV27 with TRBJ2-5, with D possibly being TRBD2 (7 bases). The CDR3 spans 14 residues. Germline V gene data show CDR1 as MNHEY and CDR2 as SMNVEV (reference sequence). The ends were cut back, 5 bases at V and 3 bases at J, with 13 bases in the middle. The CDR3 here is CASSPRGGEETQYF. As DNA, the CDR3 is TGTGCCAGCAGTCCCAGGGGAGGGGAAGAGACCCAGTACTTC.

The rearrangement joins TRBV19 to TRBJ2-1; perhaps D is TRBD1 or TRBD2 (5 bases each). The CDR3 covers 11 residues. Germline V gene data show CDR1 as LNHDA and CDR2 as SQIVND (reference sequence). The germline V and J ends were trimmed by 10 bases and 7 bases, with 11 bases remaining between them. Written as DNA, the CDR3 is TGTGCCACCAGGGAGAGTAATGAGCAGTTCTTC. Protein sequence: CATRESNEQFF. Full variable domain (outside the CDR3, taken from reference TRBV19 and TRBJ2-1): DGGITQSPKYLFRKEGQNVTLSCEQNLNHDAMYWYRQDPGQGLRLIYYSQIVNDFQKGDIAEGYSVSREKKESFPLTVTSAQKNPTAFYLCATRESNEQFFGPGTRLTVL.

The J gene is TRBJ1-2, the V gene TRBV5-6; no definite D call. Trimming shortened V by 0 bases and J by 7 bases, and 13 bases separated the two germline ends. Germline V gene data show CDR1 as SGHDT and CDR2 as YYEEEE. CDR3 length: 14 amino acids. DNA for the CDR3: TGTGCCAGCAGCTTGGGCTCGGGTAGGTCTGGCTACACCTTC. This encodes CASSLGSGRSGYTF.

The chain is built from TRBV7-2 and TRBJ2-7; a possible D gene is TRBD1 (5 bases). The V gene's germline CDR1 is SGHTA and CDR2 FQGNSA. Trimming took off 5 bases at V and 0 bases at J, with 8 bases between the two ends. This CDR3 comprises 13 residues. CDR3 loop: CASSMTASYEQYF. The CDR3 DNA sequence: TGTGCCAGCAGCATGACAGCCTCCTACGAGCAGTACTTC.

V and J are TRBV19 and TRBJ2-2, with D tentatively TRBD2 (6 bases). This CDR3 region has 16 residues. The ends were cut back, 1 base at V and 5 bases at J, with 14 bases in the middle. Germline-derived CDR1 and CDR2 are LNHDA and SQIVND (reference sequence). The CDR3: CASSIGAGLLTGELFF. CDR3 nucleotides: TGTGCCAGTAGTATAGGGGCGGGACTCCTAACCGGGGAGCTGTTTTTT.

The genes are TRBV10-3 and TRBJ2-5; D might be TRBD1 or TRBD2, each matching 8 bases. The CDR3 extends over 20 amino acids. From germline, CDR1 is ENHRY and CDR2 SYGVKD. Trimming removed 8 bases from V and 0 bases from J, with 31 bases in between. CDR3 bases: TGTGCCATCGCCGCAGAGTCAGGGGGCCTAGCGGGCGTGTACCAAGAGACCCAGTACTTC. Protein product: CAIAAESGGLAGVYQETQYF.

The chain employs TRBV4-1 and TRBJ2-5; D is undetermined. Per the germline V gene, CDR1 is MGHRA and CDR2 is YSYEKL. The V end was cut by 4 bases, the J end by 2 bases, with 11 bases between. The CDR3 spans 14 residues. The CDR3 bases are TGCGCCAGCAGCCCAGAAGGACGGCAAGAGACCCAGTACTTC. This sequence encodes CASSPEGRQETQYF.

The chain uses TRBV21-1 and TRBJ2-7; TRBD2, as called in the table, went unchecked against the DNA. TRBV21-1 is termed a pseudogene. The CDR3 consists of 16 residues. The CDR3 nucleotides are TGTGCCAGCAGCAAAGAGAGCGGGAGGGCCCTCTACGAGCAGTACTTC. Its protein product is CASSKESGRALYEQYF.

With respect to this clone: The CDR3 ends on some other residue instead of the conserved phenylalanine or tryptophan, so this is likely a read error. It is unclear where the CDR3 begins or ends on the DNA, so no DNA is shown, and the CDR3 is as TCRdb lists it. V gene TRBV21-1 combines with J gene TRBJ2-7; the table's D call, TRBD2, has no DNA check behind it. TRBV21-1 is flagged as a pseudogene. The CDR3 is 19 residues long, counting both termini. The CDR3 sequence is CASSSRPKAPGQGTSGRVS.

The gene calls are TRBV5-4 and TRBJ2-5; 8 bases are shared with TRBD2. The J segment lost 5 bases and the V segment lost 4 bases, leaving 1 base of the junction unmatched. The CDR3 spans 12 residues. CDR1 and CDR2 from the germline V gene are SGHNT and YYREEE (reference sequence). CDR3 amino acids: CASSPGGETQYF. As DNA, the CDR3 is TGTGCCAGCAGCCCGGGGGGGGAGACCCAGTACTTC.

This chain's CDR3 is CASSMGLAGNSYEQYF. CDR3 nucleotides: TGTGCCAGTAGTATGGGACTAGCGGGGAATTCCTACGAGCAGTACTTC. V gene TRBV19 combines with J gene TRBJ2-7, with 13 positions matching TRBD2. V lost 3 bases and J lost 1; bases outside the gene matches: 3. The CDR3 has 16 amino acids. CDR1 and CDR2 (germline): LNHDA, SQIVND (reference sequence).

The genes are TRBV4-1 and TRBJ2-7; 7 bases map to TRBD2. Trimming removed 4 bases from V and 0 bases from J; junction bases left unmatched: 6. The CDR3 runs 15 residues. Germline CDR1 MGHRA, CDR2 YSYEKL. CDR3: CASSPSGMSSYEQYF. The CDR3 DNA is TGCGCCAGCAGCCCAAGCGGGATGAGCTCCTACGAGCAGTACTTC.

This chain uses TRBV14 with TRBJ1-1; unclear D gene. Germline-derived CDR1 and CDR2 are SGHDN and FVKESK. V was cut by 3 bases and J by 6 bases, with 14 bases left in between. This CDR3 is built from 14 residues. The CDR3 DNA follows: TGTGCCAGCAGCCAGTACTGGAGTAAGGCTGAAGCTTTCTTT. Translating it yields CASSQYWSKAEAFF.

The rearrangement joins TRBV27 to TRBJ2-7, with a tentative D call TRBD1 (6 bases). CDR3 length equals 13 residues. Germline V lookup: CDR1 MNHEY, CDR2 SMNVEV (reference sequence). V was clipped by 5 bases and J by 2 bases, with 10 bases between them. CDR3 DNA: TGTGCCAGCAGTCCCGACAGGCCCTACGAGCAGTACTTC. Protein product: CASSPDRPYEQYF.

The V gene is TRBV6-6, the J gene TRBJ1-2; D might be TRBD1 (5 bases). Germline V gene lookup returns CDR1 MNHNY and CDR2 SVGAGI (reference sequence). Trimming cost V 6 bases and J 4 bases, with 9 bases left between them. This CDR3 contains 12 residues. CDR3 nucleotide sequence: TGTGCCAGCAGCCCTGACAGCTATGGCTACACCTTC. Translation gives CASSPDSYGYTF.

The CDR3 sequence is CASSLLDNHTDTQYF. DNA for the CDR3: TGTGCCAGCAGCTTACTAGACAACCACACAGATACGCAGTATTTT. V usage is TRBV7-9 and J usage is TRBJ2-3, with D unresolved. V gave up 2 bases and J gave up 2 bases, with 11 bases separating them. CDR1 is SEHNR and CDR2 is FQNEAQ in the germline V gene (reference sequence). The length of the CDR3 is 15 residues.